This TCR beta chain is from a study of T-cell memory formation after mild COVID-19. Across the study: TCR clusters were largely donor specific.

The CDR3 covers 14 residues. CDR1 and CDR2 (germline): MNHEY, SVGAGI. Between the trimmed V and J ends, which lost 4 bases and 5 bases, there was a span of 12 bases. Constant-segment-primed 5'RACE gave TCR alpha and TCR beta cDNA libraries with sample barcodes and UMIs. TCRdb re-called the 5' RACE reads with MiXCR, one entry per CDR3 protein. This sample has some 350,000 distinct CDR3 sequences, with under 15% found just once. The J gene is TRBJ2-1, the V gene TRBV6-5; weak D call: TRBD2 (6 bases). The source material was PBMCs or a T cell subset sorted from them (not recorded which). This clonotype was sampled from a man aged 18 to 29 who had mild COVID-19 (a few samples of this study predate the infection). Cell type and time point are not known. CDR3 DNA sequence: TGTGCCAGCAGTTTCGCGGGGTACAACAATGAGCAGTTCTTC. Protein: CASSFAGYNNEQFF.